Sequencing of this TCR beta chain was carried out in a study of T-cell memory formation after mild COVID-19. On the study more broadly: Clusters were largely donor specific.

TCRdb itself ran the 5' RACE reads through MiXCR, one entry per CDR3 protein. In the table there are roughly 300,000 distinct CDR3 sequences, 8% to 9% of which are singletons. Study-level findings and limits: Shrinking CD4+ clones resided mostly in CM and EM, and CD8+ ones in EMRA. Detection of some responders pre-infection suggested pre-existing cross-reactive memory T cells participated. Whereas later expanders leaned CD4+, clones contracting day 15 to 85 showed a balanced CD4/CD8 makeup.

The sample holds a few counts of this clonotype. Its antigen is as yet unknown. The receptor comes from a man aged 18 to 30 who had mild COVID-19 (a few samples of this study predate the infection). Cell type and time point are not known. Sequenced input: PBMCs or a T cell subset sorted from them (not recorded which).

The CDR3 reads CSVAGGRSYEQYF. CDR3 DNA sequence: TGCAGCGTCGCAGGGGGACGGTCCTACGAGCAGTACTTC. The J gene is TRBJ2-7, the V gene TRBV29-1; TRBD1 aligns across 7 bases. This CDR3 region has 13 residues. The V gene end was trimmed by 6 bases and the J gene end by 1 base; junction bases not matched to a gene: 6. Germline CDR1 and CDR2: SQVTM and ANQGSEA.